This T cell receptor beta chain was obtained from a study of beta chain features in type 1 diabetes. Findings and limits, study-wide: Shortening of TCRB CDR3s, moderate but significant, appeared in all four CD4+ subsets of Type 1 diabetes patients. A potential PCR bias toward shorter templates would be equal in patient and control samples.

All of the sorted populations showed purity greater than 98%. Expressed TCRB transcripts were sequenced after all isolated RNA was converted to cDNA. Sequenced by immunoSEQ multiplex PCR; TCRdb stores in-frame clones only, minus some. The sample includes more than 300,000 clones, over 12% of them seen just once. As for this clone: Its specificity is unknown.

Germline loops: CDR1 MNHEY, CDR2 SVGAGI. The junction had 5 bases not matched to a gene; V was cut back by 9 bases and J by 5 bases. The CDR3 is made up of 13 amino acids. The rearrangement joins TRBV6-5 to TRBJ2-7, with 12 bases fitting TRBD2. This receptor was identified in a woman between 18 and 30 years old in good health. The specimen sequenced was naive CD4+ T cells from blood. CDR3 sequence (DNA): TGTGCCAGTTGGACTAGCGGGAACCACGAGCAGTACTTC. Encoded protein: CASWTSGNHEQYF.